The next 25 T cell receptor beta chains were all read from a single sample in a study of blood T cell repertoires in COVID-19. TCRdb's copy holds only in-frame clones and misses some; the assay was immunoSEQ multiplex PCR. The data contain fewer than 350,000 clones, around nine tenths of them singletons. The sample consisted of PBMCs or T cells enriched from blood (not recorded which). All receptors come from a man between 60 and 75 years old who had recovered from COVID-19.

The genes are TRBV27 and TRBJ2-1; the D gene is possibly TRBD2 (6 bases). V was clipped by 3 bases and J by 6 bases, with 30 bases between them. Germline loops: CDR1 MNHEY, CDR2 SMNVEV (reference sequence). The CDR3 length is 20 residues. The CDR3 bases are TGTGCCAGCAGTTTGAAGGGGAGCCGCCCAAGCTCGGGACTTCGCAATGAGCAGTTCTTC. Its protein product is CASSLKGSRPSSGLRNEQFF.

CDR3: CASSLVSGALSLTYEQYF. In DNA, the CDR3 is TGTGCCAGCAGCTTAGTTTCGGGAGCTCTTTCCCTCACCTACGAGCAGTACTTC. V is TRBV7-9 and J is TRBJ2-7; TRBD2 is a possible D gene (6 bases). Germline assignment: CDR1 SEHNR and CDR2 FQNEAQ (reference sequence). CDR3 length: 18 residues. The V end lost 1 base, the J end lost 2 bases, and 21 bases lay between the germline ends. The whole variable domain, filled in from reference TRBV7-9 and TRBJ2-7, reads DTGVSQNPRHKITKRGQNVTFRCDPISEHNRLYWYRQTLGQGPEFLTYFQNEAQLEKSRLLSDRFSAERPKGSFSTLEIQRTEQGDSAMYLCASSLVSGALSLTYEQYFGPGTRLTVT.

The rearrangement uses TRBV28 and TRBJ1-1, with D unclear. The CDR3 length is 12 residues. The V and J ends lost 4 bases and 11 bases respectively, with 14 bases between them. Germline V gene sequence: CDR1 MDHEN, CDR2 SYDVKM. Here the CDR3 DNA reads TGTGCCAGCAGTTCTTATCGGGATCGGGCTTTCTTT. Encoded protein: CASSSYRDRAFF.

The J gene is TRBJ1-2, the V gene TRBV5-8; 11 positions agree with TRBD1. The trim removed 3 bases at V and 7 bases at J, leaving 8 bases unmatched. The CDR3 runs 15 residues. CDR1 is SGHTS, CDR2 YDEGEE, per germline. CDR3 coding DNA: TGTGCCAGCAGCTACTGGGACAGGGGGAGAGGTGGCTACACCTTC. Its protein is CASSYWDRGRGGYTF. The whole variable domain, filled in from reference TRBV5-8 and TRBJ1-2, reads EAGVTQSPTHLIKTRGQQATLRCSPISGHTSVYWYQQALGLGLQFLLWYDEGEERNRGNFPPRFSGRQFPNYSSELNVNALELEDSALYLCASSYWDRGRGGYTFGSGTRLTVV.

The chain carries TRBV11-2 and TRBJ2-1, with a tentative D call TRBD2 (6 bases). The length of the CDR3 is 15 residues. The V end lost 5 bases, the J end lost 3 bases, and 14 bases lay between the germline ends. Germline CDR1 SGHAT, CDR2 FQNNGV. The CDR3 reads CASSPDYRIYNEQFF. The CDR3, as DNA: TGTGCCAGCAGCCCGGACTACCGGATCTACAATGAGCAGTTCTTC.

The chain links TRBV10-3 to TRBJ2-1; no definite D call. Trimming left V 7 bases short and J 0 bases short, with 10 bases between. CDR1 ENHRY and CDR2 SYGVKD come from the germline V gene. The CDR3 is made up of 14 amino acids. The CDR3 DNA is TGTGCCATCAAATTGGAGAGCTCCTACAATGAGCAGTTCTTC. This sequence encodes CAIKLESSYNEQFF.

The chain is built from TRBV5-6 and TRBJ1-2, with D possibly TRBD1 on 5 matching bases. Trimming pared 1 base from V and 6 bases from J, leaving 13 bases between. Germline CDR1 SGHDT, CDR2 YYEEEE. The CDR3 is 14 amino acids. The CDR3 DNA sequence: TGTGCCAGCAGCTTGCCTACAGGCAGGAATGGCTACACCTTC. This sequence encodes CASSLPTGRNGYTF.

This clone was counted a single time. V is TRBV9 and J is TRBJ2-5, with 9 bases fitting TRBD1. CDR1 SGDLS and CDR2 YYNGEE come from the germline V gene. This CDR3 contains 13 residues. V trimming: 7 bases; J trimming: 2 bases; junction bases outside the gene matches: 3. CDR3: CASRGQGQETQYF. The CDR3 bases are TGTGCCAGCCGGGGACAGGGTCAAGAGACCCAGTACTTC. The full variable domain, completed using reference TRBV9 and TRBJ2-5, is DSGVTQTPKHLITATGQRVTLRCSPRSGDLSVYWYQQSLDQGLQFLIQYYNGEERAKGNILERFSAQQFPDLHSELNLSSLELGDSALYFCASRGQGQETQYFGPGTRLLVL.

This clone has a single count. V is TRBV18 and J is TRBJ2-5, with D perhaps TRBD1 (6 bases). The CDR3 is made up of 20 amino acids. Per the germline V gene, CDR1 is KGHSH and CDR2 is LQKENI. The germline V and J ends were trimmed by 6 bases and 2 bases, with 31 bases remaining between them. Here the CDR3 reads CASSLRRITGSPSRQETQYF. CDR3 DNA sequence: TGTGCCAGCTCCCTCCGTCGTATCACAGGGTCGCCTAGCAGACAAGAGACCCAGTACTTC. The full variable domain, rest sourced from reference TRBV18 and TRBJ2-5, is NAGVMQNPRHLVRRRGQEARLRCSPMKGHSHVYWYRQLPEEGLKFMVYLQKENIIDESGMPKERFSAEFPKEGPSILRIQQVVRGDSAAYFCASSLRRITGSPSRQETQYFGPGTRLLVL.

In this sample, this clone turned up a few times. This chain links TRBV28 with TRBJ1-5, with D perhaps TRBD1 (5 bases). The CDR3 has 15 amino acids. With 7 bases removed from V and 6 bases from J, the gap between germline ends came to 19 bases. Per germline, CDR1 MDHEN and CDR2 SYDVKM. DNA for the CDR3: TGTGCCAGCACCGAAGTGGGGCCCCGGGTTCAGCCCCAGCATTTT. It codes for CASTEVGPRVQPQHF.

The chain uses TRBV18 and TRBJ2-2; possibly TRBD1 for D (5 bases). Germline-derived CDR1 and CDR2 are KGHSH and LQKENI. The length of the CDR3 is 15 residues. V was trimmed by 3 bases and J by 1 base, leaving 9 bases between them. The CDR3 reads CASSPGAGNTGELFF. In DNA, the CDR3 is TGTGCCAGCTCACCTGGGGCAGGGAACACCGGGGAGCTGTTTTTT. Looking up the rest from reference TRBV18 and TRBJ2-2 gives the full variable domain: NAGVMQNPRHLVRRRGQEARLRCSPMKGHSHVYWYRQLPEEGLKFMVYLQKENIIDESGMPKERFSAEFPKEGPSILRIQQVVRGDSAAYFCASSPGAGNTGELFFGEGSRLTVL.

V is TRBV27 and J is TRBJ2-7; 8 nucleotides match TRBD2. The CDR3 has 14 residues. CDR1 and CDR2 from the germline V gene are MNHEY and SMNVEV (reference sequence). V lost 2 bases to trimming and J lost 3 bases; unmatched junction nucleotides: 3. This CDR3 reads CASSLASGGYEQYF. CDR3 DNA sequence: TGTGCCAGCAGTTTAGCCAGCGGGGGCTACGAGCAGTACTTC.

This chain uses TRBV2 with TRBJ2-1; 9 bases match TRBD1. CDR3 size: 16 residues. Trimming removed 0 bases from V and 8 bases from J; junction bases left unmatched: 8. CDR1 is SNHLY and CDR2 is FYNNEI in the germline V gene. The CDR3 DNA reads TGTGCCAGCAGTGAAGCTCAACAGGGGGCTTTGTATGAGCAGTTCTTC. Translating gives CASSEAQQGALYEQFF. Full variable domain (remainder filled in from reference TRBV2 and TRBJ2-1): EPEVTQTPSHQVTQMGQEVILRCVPISNHLYFYWYRQILGQKVEFLVSFYNNEISEKSEIFDDQFSVERPDGSNFTLKIRSTKLEDSAMYFCASSEAQQGALYEQFFGPGTRLTVL.

The chain employs TRBV24-1 and TRBJ1-1; D is perhaps TRBD1 (5 bases). Trimming left V 4 bases short and J 2 bases short, with 10 bases between. The CDR3 is 14 residues long. From germline, CDR1 is KGHDR and CDR2 SFDVKD. The CDR3 loop reads CATSDTTVNTEAFF. Written as DNA, the CDR3 is TGTGCCACCAGTGACACGACAGTTAACACTGAAGCTTTCTTT.

The rearrangement joins TRBV11-2 to TRBJ2-1, with D tentatively TRBD2 (6 bases). The V gene lost 4 bases and the J gene lost 7 bases, with 23 bases spanning the gap. Germline V CDR1 and CDR2: SGHAT, FQNNGV. This CDR3 comprises 17 residues. CDR3 protein: CASSSRLYPGRRNEQFF. In DNA form, the CDR3 reads TGTGCCAGCAGCTCGAGGCTCTACCCCGGGAGAAGGAATGAGCAGTTCTTC.

The chain uses TRBV7-6 and TRBJ2-2, with 8 nucleotides matching TRBD1. The CDR3 sequence is 15 residues long. The ends lost 2 bases at V and 4 bases at J; junction bases unmatched: 3. Germline assignment: CDR1 SGHVS and CDR2 FNYEAQ. DNA for the CDR3: TGTGCCAGCAGCTTACAGGGGGCGCGCACCGGGGAGCTGTTTTTT. Protein product: CASSLQGARTGELFF.

The chain recombines TRBV29-1 with TRBJ2-1, with TRBD2 as a possible D gene (5 bases). CDR1 is SQVTM and CDR2 is ANQGSEA in the germline V gene. The CDR3 is 14 residues long. Trimming took 3 bases from V and 2 from J, leaving 11 bases between them. Here the CDR3 reads CSVDSSGAYNEQFF. Here the CDR3 DNA reads TGCAGCGTTGATTCCAGCGGTGCCTACAATGAGCAGTTCTTC.

J is TRBJ2-7 and V is TRBV5-1; 7 bases line up with TRBD1. V lost 4 bases to trimming and J lost 0 bases; unmatched junction nucleotides: 16. This CDR3 comprises 18 residues. CDR1 and CDR2 from the germline V gene are SGHRS and YFSETQ. The CDR3 DNA reads TGCGCCAGCAGCCACGGGGCAGGGGGTTCACTGAACTCCTACGAGCAGTACTTC. It yields the protein CASSHGAGGSLNSYEQYF. Full variable domain (rest looked up from reference TRBV5-1 and TRBJ2-7): KAGVTQTPRYLIKTRGQQVTLSCSPISGHRSVSWYQQTPGQGLQFLFEYFSETQRNKGNFPGRFSGRQFSNSRSEMNVSTLELGDSALYLCASSHGAGGSLNSYEQYFGPGTRLTVT.

CDR3 sequence: CATSDLRGPSDTQYF. CDR3 coding DNA: TGTGCCACCAGTGATTTGCGAGGGCCGTCGGATACGCAGTATTTT. The chain has TRBV24-1 and TRBJ2-3, with a tentative D call TRBD2 (5 bases). The CDR3 extends over 15 amino acids. The V and J ends lost 0 bases and 6 bases respectively, with 12 bases between them. Per the germline V gene, CDR1 is KGHDR and CDR2 is SFDVKD.

J is TRBJ2-7 and V is TRBV19; 9 bases are a match to TRBD1. CDR3 length: 17 residues. V shed 2 bases and J 3 bases; nucleotides not matched to a gene: 11. Germline V gives CDR1 LNHDA, CDR2 SQIVND (reference sequence). CDR3 in DNA: TGTGCCAGTAGTATAAAGATCGGACAGGGGAGCTTCTACGAGCAGTACTTC. This sequence encodes CASSIKIGQGSFYEQYF.

This rearrangement joins TRBV28 to TRBJ2-7; no reliable D call. This CDR3 region has 13 residues. Germline assignment: CDR1 MDHEN and CDR2 SYDVKM. The V end lost 2 bases, the J end lost 1 base, and 6 bases lay between the germline ends. This chain's CDR3 is CASSLAGSYEQYF. CDR3 in DNA: TGTGCCAGCAGTTTAGCAGGTTCCTACGAGCAGTACTTC.

The V gene is TRBV14, the J gene TRBJ2-2; no reliable D call. The CDR3 spans 14 residues. V was clipped by 3 bases and J by 3 bases, with 8 bases between them. Germline V lookup: CDR1 SGHDN, CDR2 FVKESK. The CDR3 spells CASSQEIYTGELFF. For the CDR3, the DNA is TGTGCCAGCAGCCAGGAGATTTACACCGGGGAGCTGTTTTTT.

The gene calls are TRBV5-6 and TRBJ2-7; a possible D gene is TRBD2 (6 bases). Germline CDR1 reads SGHDT; CDR2 reads YYEEEE. CDR3 length equals 16 residues. Trimming stripped 4 bases from V and 0 bases from J, with 17 bases between. For the CDR3, the DNA is TGTGCCAGCAGCCTCGGGTGGACGGGAGTCTCCTACGAGCAGTACTTC. It is translated as CASSLGWTGVSYEQYF.

The DNA of the CDR3 is TGTGCCAGCAGCCAAGATCAGGTTCGGCCCCAGCATTTT. It codes for CASSQDQVRPQHF. The V gene is TRBV3-1 (or the pseudogene TRBV3-2), the J gene TRBJ1-5; D is ambiguous. The CDR3 is made up of 13 amino acids. CDR1 and CDR2 from the germline V gene are LGHDT and YNNKEL (reference sequence). Trimming removed 0 bases at V and 9 bases at J, with 9 bases between.

The chain employs TRBV7-9 and TRBJ1-1; the D is unclear. The CDR3 sequence is 13 residues long. CDR1 is SEHNR and CDR2 is FQNEAQ in the germline V gene (reference sequence). V was cut by 0 bases and J by 1 base, with 3 bases left in between. For the CDR3, the DNA is TGTGCCAGCAGCTTAGCCGGGAACACTGAAGCTTTCTTT. Its protein is CASSLAGNTEAFF.